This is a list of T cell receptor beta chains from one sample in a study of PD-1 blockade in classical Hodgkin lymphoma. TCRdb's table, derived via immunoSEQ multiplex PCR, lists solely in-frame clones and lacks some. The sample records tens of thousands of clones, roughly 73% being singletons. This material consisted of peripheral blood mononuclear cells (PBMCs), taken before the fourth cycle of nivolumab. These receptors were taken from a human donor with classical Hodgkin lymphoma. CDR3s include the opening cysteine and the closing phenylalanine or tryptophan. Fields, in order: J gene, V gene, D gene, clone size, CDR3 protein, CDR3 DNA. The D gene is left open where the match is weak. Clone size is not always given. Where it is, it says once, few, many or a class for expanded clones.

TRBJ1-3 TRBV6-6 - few CASSYSFGNTIYF TGTGCCAGCAGTTACTCCTTTGGAAACACCATATATTTT
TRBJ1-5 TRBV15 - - CATSRDALIQPQHF TGTGCCACCAGCAGAGATGCCCTAATTCAGCCCCAGCATTTT
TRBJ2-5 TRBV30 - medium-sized CAWSGVWELETQYF TGTGCCTGGAGTGGGGTATGGGAACTGGAGACCCAGTACTTC
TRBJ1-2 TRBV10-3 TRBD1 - CAISESQGTGGYTF TGTGCCATCAGTGAGTCTCAGGGGACAGGCGGCTACACCTTC
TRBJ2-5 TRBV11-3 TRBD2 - CASSSRTSQETQYF TGTGCCAGCAGCTCCCGGACTAGCCAAGAGACCCAGTACTTC
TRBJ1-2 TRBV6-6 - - CASSYFRVGNGYTF TGTGCCAGCAGTTACTTCAGGGTAGGAAATGGCTACACCTTC
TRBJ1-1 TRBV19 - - CASREPPSEAFF TGTGCCAGTCGGGAGCCCCCGAGTGAAGCTTTCTTT
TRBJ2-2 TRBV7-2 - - CASSPPLFRERPGELFF TGTGCCAGCAGCCCCCCCCTATTTCGAGAGCGGCCCGGGGAGCTGTTTTTT
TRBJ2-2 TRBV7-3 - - CASSLQGGGELFF TGTGCCAGCAGCCTACAGGGAGGTGGGGAGCTGTTTTTT
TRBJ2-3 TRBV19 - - CASSIGAGINTDTQYF TGTGCCAGTAGTATAGGTGCAGGGATTAACACAGATACGCAGTATTTT
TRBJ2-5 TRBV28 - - CASSLRRTGETQYF TGTGCCAGCAGTCTGCGACGGACGGGAGAGACCCAGTACTTC
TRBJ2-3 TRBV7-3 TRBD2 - CASSPRTSGGADTQYF TGTGCCAGCAGCCCTAGGACTAGCGGGGGGGCGGATACGCAGTATTTT
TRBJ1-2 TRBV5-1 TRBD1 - CASSLGPQGNYGYTF TGCGCCAGCAGCTTGGGCCCACAGGGGAACTATGGCTACACCTTC
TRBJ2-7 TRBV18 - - CASSPFSGDAYEQYF TGTGCCAGCTCACCATTCTCCGGGGACGCCTACGAGCAGTACTTC
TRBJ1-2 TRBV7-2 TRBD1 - CASSLDQTGLGYGYTF TGTGCCAGCAGCTTGGACCAGACAGGGTTAGGCTATGGCTACACCTTC
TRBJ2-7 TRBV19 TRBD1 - CVSSIWGTGRRYEQYF TGTGTCAGTAGTATCTGGGGGACAGGGCGAAGGTACGAGCAGTACTTC
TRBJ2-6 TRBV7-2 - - CASSSGGTGANVLTF TGTGCCAGCAGCTCTGGGGGAACTGGGGCCAACGTCCTGACTTTC
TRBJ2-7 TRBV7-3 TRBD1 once CASSLTAGTGVGEQYF TGTGCCAGCAGCTTAACGGCCGGGACAGGGGTTGGAGAGCAGTACTTC
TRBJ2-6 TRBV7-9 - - CASSLRGPGANVLTF TGTGCCAGCAGTCTACGGGGGCCGGGGGCCAACGTCCTGACTTTC
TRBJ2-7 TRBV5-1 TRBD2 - CASSSRGVGYEQYF TGCGCCAGCAGTTCGCGGGGGGTAGGGTACGAGCAGTACTTC
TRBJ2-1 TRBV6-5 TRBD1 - CASSYGTAYNEQFF TGTGCCAGCAGTTACGGGACAGCATACAATGAGCAGTTCTTC
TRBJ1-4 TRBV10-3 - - CAISADRTNEKLFF TGTGCCATCAGTGCCGACAGGACTAATGAAAAACTGTTTTTT
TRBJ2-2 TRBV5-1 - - CASSLYDTYTGELFF TGCGCCAGCAGCTTGTACGACACCTACACCGGGGAGCTGTTTTTT
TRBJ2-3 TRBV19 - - CASTREGRVADTQYF TGTGCCAGTACCAGAGAGGGTCGGGTGGCAGATACGCAGTATTTT
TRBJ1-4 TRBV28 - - CASTTGRWEEKLFF TGTGCCAGCACCACGGGACGGTGGGAAGAAAAACTGTTTTTT
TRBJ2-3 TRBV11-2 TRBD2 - CASSLVAGGDTQYF TGTGCCAGCAGCTTAGTAGCGGGGGGCGATACGCAGTATTTT
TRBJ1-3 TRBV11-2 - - CASRRTVSGNTIYF TGTGCCAGCAGACGGACTGTCTCTGGAAACACCATATATTTT
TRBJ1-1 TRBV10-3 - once CASSYVGGRNTEAFF TGTGCCAGCAGTTACGTCGGGGGGCGGAACACTGAAGCTTTCTTT
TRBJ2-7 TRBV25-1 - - CASSEPGGGTYEQYF TGTGCCAGCAGTGAACCCGGGGGCGGAACCTACGAGCAGTACTTC
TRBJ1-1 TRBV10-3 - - CAINRGNTEAFF TGTGCCATCAATAGGGGAAACACTGAAGCTTTCTTT
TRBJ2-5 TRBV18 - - CASSPGETQYF TGTGCCAGCTCACCCGGAGAGACCCAGTACTTC
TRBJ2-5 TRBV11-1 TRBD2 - CASSLGWGGATLGETQYF TGTGCCAGCAGCTTAGGTTGGGGAGGGGCAACGTTGGGAGAGACCCAGTACTTC
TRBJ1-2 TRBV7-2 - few CASSLNPGDYGYTF TGTGCCAGCAGCTTAAATCCAGGGGACTATGGCTACACCTTC
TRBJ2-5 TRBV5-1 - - CASSLVSGETQYF TGCGCCAGCAGCTTGGTTTCGGGGGAGACCCAGTACTTC
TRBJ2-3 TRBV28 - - CASSPIVWGADTQYF TGTGCCAGCAGCCCCATCGTATGGGGGGCAGATACGCAGTATTTT
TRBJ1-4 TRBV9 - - CATAAGVETNEKLFF TGTGCAACCGCGGCAGGGGTGGAAACTAATGAAAAACTGTTTTTT